Below are 25 T cell receptor beta chains sequenced from a single sample in a study of OX40 agonist ivuxolimab in advanced cancers. The assay was immunoSEQ multiplex PCR, and TCRdb's table has in-frame clones only and misses some. The table lists 70,000 to 80,000 clones, about 81% of them singletons, with 5% in the top ten. Specimen: CD4+ or CD8+ T cells sorted from blood, collected in a trial of the OX40 agonist ivuxolimab. Receptor source: an adult with an advanced solid tumor such as melanoma, head and neck, liver or kidney cancer.

V is TRBV6-5 and J is TRBJ1-2; 8 bases map to TRBD1. The ends lost 0 bases at V and 3 bases at J; junction bases unmatched: 6. From germline, CDR1 is MNHEY and CDR2 SVGAGI. CDR3 length: 16 amino acids. CDR3 residues: CASSYSLQGDYYGYTF. CDR3 DNA sequence: TGTGCCAGCAGTTACTCGTTACAGGGGGATTACTATGGCTACACCTTC.

The chain has TRBV7-3 and TRBJ1-1, with D uncertain. This CDR3 spans 13 amino acids. CDR1 is SGHTA, CDR2 FQGTGA, per germline. The germline V and J ends were trimmed by 3 bases and 3 bases, with 8 bases remaining between them. The CDR3 bases are TGTGCCAGCAGCTTTTCCGGGGACACTGAAGCTTTCTTT. It yields the protein CASSFSGDTEAFF.

The V and J genes are TRBV2 and TRBJ2-5; TRBD1 agrees at 7 bases. V lost 10 bases, J lost 1 base, and 3 bases stayed unmatched. The CDR3 covers 12 residues. Germline values: CDR1 SNHLY, CDR2 FYNNEI. The CDR3 protein is CATHRGQETQYF. The CDR3 DNA reads as TGTGCCACCCACAGGGGCCAAGAGACCCAGTACTTC.

The chain joins TRBV7-8 to TRBJ2-1, with D hard to call. Looked up from germline, CDR1 is SGHVS and CDR2 is FQNEAQ. The CDR3 totals 15 residues. With 3 bases removed from V and 3 bases from J, the gap between germline ends came to 12 bases. As DNA, the CDR3 is TGTGCCAGCAGCTTTAGACACCTCGACTACAATGAGCAGTTCTTC. The encoded protein is CASSFRHLDYNEQFF.

This chain connects TRBV5-1 to TRBJ2-6; no clear D gene. CDR1 is SGHRS and CDR2 is YFSETQ in the germline V gene. The CDR3 runs to 15 residues. The V end lost 0 bases, the J end lost 1 base, and 5 bases lay between the germline ends. CDR3 residues: CASSLEGSGANVLTF. CDR3 nucleotide sequence: TGCGCCAGCAGCTTGGAAGGATCTGGGGCCAACGTCCTGACTTTC.

This clone was counted a few times. The rearrangement joins TRBV6-6 to TRBJ2-3; D remains ambiguous. V lost 6 bases, J lost 0 bases, and 7 bases lay in between. CDR1 and CDR2 (germline): MNHNY, SVGAGI (reference sequence). This CDR3 has 13 amino acids. Here the CDR3 reads CASSRYSTDTQYF. CDR3 sequence (DNA): TGTGCCAGCAGCCGTTATAGCACAGATACGCAGTATTTT.

The V call is TRBV7-2, the J call TRBJ2-5; a weak D match, TRBD2 (6 bases). Germline values: CDR1 SGHTA, CDR2 FQGNSA. The V and J ends lost 5 bases and 5 bases respectively, with 12 bases between them. The CDR3 runs to 13 residues. CDR3 protein: CASSRDRGETQYF. The CDR3 DNA reads as TGTGCCAGCAGCAGAGACCGGGGGGAGACCCAGTACTTC.

The chain has TRBV4-2 and TRBJ1-2; D possibly corresponds to TRBD1 (5 bases). CDR1 LGHNA and CDR2 YNFKEQ come from the germline V gene. V lost 1 base to trimming and J lost 4 bases, with 13 bases between them. The CDR3 is 15 residues long. For the CDR3, the DNA is TGTGCCAGCAGCCAAGCCCCGGGGGGGGGCTATGGCTACACCTTC. Translation gives CASSQAPGGGYGYTF.

The V call is TRBV30, the J call TRBJ2-3; a weak D match, TRBD1 (6 bases). CDR3 length: 12 residues. Germline V lookup: CDR1 GTSNPN, CDR2 SVGIG (reference sequence). The CDR3 DNA reads as TGTGCTTCGGGACATACCACAGATACGCAGTATTTT. This sequence encodes CASGHTTDTQYF.

The V gene is TRBV28, the J gene TRBJ2-5; D possibly matches TRBD1 or TRBD2 (5 bases each). The germline V gene encodes CDR1 MDHEN and CDR2 SYDVKM. The CDR3 runs 13 residues. Trimming cost V 2 bases and J 7 bases, with 11 bases left between them. The CDR3 sequence: CASSLGGGGTQYF. CDR3 nucleotides: TGTGCCAGCAGTTTAGGGGGTGGAGGGACCCAGTACTTC. The complete variable domain, with remaining parts taken from reference TRBV28 and TRBJ2-5, reads DVKVTQSSRYLVKRTGEKVFLECVQDMDHENMFWYRQDPGLGLRLIYFSYDVKMKEKGDIPEGYSVSREKKERFSLILESASTNQTSMYLCASSLGGGGTQYFGPGTRLLVL.

The rearrangement links TRBV7-9 to TRBJ2-3; maybe TRBD2 (5 bases). Trimming took 1 base from V and 4 from J, leaving 9 bases between them. The CDR3 is 14 amino acids. The germline V gene encodes CDR1 SEHNR and CDR2 FQNEAQ (reference sequence). The CDR3 reads CASSLEGLADTQYF. CDR3 nucleotides: TGTGCCAGCAGCTTAGAAGGACTCGCAGATACGCAGTATTTT.

V usage is TRBV30 and J usage is TRBJ2-7; 9 bases match TRBD1. The V gene's germline CDR1 is GTSNPN and CDR2 SVGIG (reference sequence). This CDR3 contains 13 residues. V lost 7 bases to trimming and J lost 2 bases; unmatched junction nucleotides: 6. CDR3 nucleotide sequence: TGTGCCTTAAGGGACAGGGCAGCCTACGAGCAGTACTTC. The encoded protein is CALRDRAAYEQYF.

The CDR3 reads CASSSRTGGSTEAFF. Here the CDR3 DNA reads TGTGCCAGCAGTTCCCGGACAGGGGGAAGCACTGAAGCTTTCTTT. V and J are TRBV27 and TRBJ1-1; 10 nucleotides line up with TRBD1. The germline CDR1 and CDR2 sequences are MNHEY and SMNVEV (reference sequence). V dropped 4 bases and J dropped 4; count of bases not matched to a gene: 6. CDR3 length equals 15 residues.

This clone was counted a single time. The chain joins TRBV5-1 to TRBJ2-3, with TRBD1 identical over 7 bases. The V gene end was trimmed by 4 bases and the J gene end by 2 bases; junction bases not matched to a gene: 4. The germline CDR1 and CDR2 sequences are SGHRS and YFSETQ. This CDR3 has 14 amino acids. This CDR3 reads CASSPDRNTDTQYF. The CDR3 DNA is TGCGCCAGCAGCCCGGACAGGAACACAGATACGCAGTATTTT.

The chain employs TRBV5-6 and TRBJ2-7; D might be TRBD2 (5 bases). V was clipped by 2 bases and J by 0 bases, with 9 bases between them. Germline V CDR1 and CDR2: SGHDT, YYEEEE. The CDR3 is 14 residues long. In DNA, the CDR3 is TGTGCCAGCAGCTTATTTGGGAGCTCCTACGAGCAGTACTTC. Residues: CASSLFGSSYEQYF. Full variable domain (rest looked up from reference TRBV5-6 and TRBJ2-7): DAGVTQSPTHLIKTRGQQVTLRCSPKSGHDTVSWYQQALGQGPQFIFQYYEEEERQRGNFPDRFSGHQFPNYSSELNVNALLLGDSALYLCASSLFGSSYEQYFGPGTRLTVT.

V and J are TRBV11-3 and TRBJ2-2; D is perhaps TRBD1 or TRBD2 (6 bases each). CDR1 and CDR2 (germline): SGHNT, YENEEA. The CDR3 has 17 residues. The V end was cut by 5 bases, the J end by 0 bases, with 16 bases between. The CDR3 DNA reads TGTGCCAGCAGCCATTCGTACGGGGGCGCGAACACCGGGGAGCTGTTTTTT. Translated: CASSHSYGGANTGELFF.

This rearrangement joins TRBV2 to TRBJ1-3; 8 positions agree with TRBD1. This CDR3 is 11 amino acids long. Germline lookup yields CDR1 SNHLY and CDR2 FYNNEI. V lost 6 bases to trimming and J lost 14 bases; unmatched junction nucleotides: 6. The CDR3 spells CASRLQGGLYF. The CDR3 DNA follows: TGTGCCAGCAGGCTACAGGGGGGCTTATATTTT. Together with reference TRBV2 and TRBJ1-3, the CDR3 gives the full variable domain: EPEVTQTPSHQVTQMGQEVILRCVPISNHLYFYWYRQILGQKVEFLVSFYNNEISEKSEIFDDQFSVERPDGSNFTLKIRSTKLEDSAMYFCASRLQGGLYFGEGSWLTVV.

To note about this clone: Other nucleotide sequences from this sample produce the same CDR3. The chain is built from TRBV7-9 and TRBJ1-5, with D unclear. Germline CDR1 and CDR2: SEHNR and FQNEAQ (reference sequence). V was trimmed by 5 bases and J by 4 bases, leaving 9 bases between them. This CDR3 has 13 residues. The CDR3 DNA sequence: TGTGCCAGCAGCCCTCAAGGAAATCAGCCCCAGCATTTT. Translation: CASSPQGNQPQHF.

This clone occurred once. The chain joins TRBV11-2 to TRBJ2-7; either TRBD1 or TRBD2 may supply D (5 bases each). V lost 1 base and J lost 2, with 12 bases in between. This CDR3 is 15 amino acids long. Germline assignment: CDR1 SGHAT and CDR2 FQNNGV. The CDR3 loop reads CASSLGGTGTYEQYF. CDR3 in DNA: TGTGCCAGCAGCTTAGGGGGGACGGGGACCTACGAGCAGTACTTC. Variable domain in full (rest from reference TRBV11-2 and TRBJ2-7): EAGVAQSPRYKIIEKRQSVAFWCNPISGHATLYWYQQILGQGPKLLIQFQNNGVVDDSQLPKDRFSAERLKGVDSTLKIQPAKLEDSAVYLCASSLGGTGTYEQYFGPGTRLTVT.

This chain joins TRBV29-1 and TRBJ2-5; 10 nucleotides line up with TRBD1. Germline lookup yields CDR1 SQVTM and CDR2 ANQGSEA. The CDR3 spans 15 residues. The V and J ends lost 3 bases and 5 bases, in that order; junction bases with no gene match: 9. CDR3 residues: CSVEGRTGGRETQYF. The CDR3 region has the DNA TGCAGCGTTGAGGGAAGGACAGGGGGGCGGGAGACCCAGTACTTC. Drawing the rest from reference TRBV29-1 and TRBJ2-5, the complete variable domain is SAVISQKPSRDICQRGTSLTIQCQVDSQVTMMFWYRQQPGQSLTLIATANQGSEATYESGFVIDKFPISRPNLTFSTLTVSNMSPEDSSIYLCSVEGRTGGRETQYFGPGTRLLVL.

V usage is TRBV6-1 and J usage is TRBJ1-4; 9 bases map to TRBD1. Germline trimming cut 6 bases from V and 7 bases from J; bases unmatched to any gene: 9. The CDR3 has 15 amino acids. The germline CDR1 and CDR2 sequences are MNHNS and SASEGT. In DNA form, the CDR3 reads TGTGCCAGCAGGGGTTCACAGGGGGCGCGTGAAAAACTGTTTTTT. Translating it yields CASRGSQGAREKLFF.

This clone was seen a handful of times. The chain employs TRBV27 and TRBJ2-2; possible D gene TRBD1, 6 bases. The V end was cut by 4 bases, the J end by 6 bases, with 12 bases between. From germline, CDR1 is MNHEY and CDR2 SMNVEV (reference sequence). The CDR3 sequence is 14 residues long. CDR3 sequence reads: CASSSTGGAGELFF. The CDR3 nucleotides read TGTGCCAGCAGTTCGACAGGAGGTGCCGGGGAGCTGTTTTTT.

The chain is built from TRBV6-5 and TRBJ2-1; possibly TRBD2 for D (6 bases). The CDR3 consists of 14 residues. Germline V CDR1 and CDR2: MNHEY, SVGAGI. Trimming left V 6 bases short and J 3 bases short, with 12 bases between. This CDR3 reads CASREGRNYNEQFF. The DNA of the CDR3 is TGTGCCAGCAGGGAGGGACGTAACTACAATGAGCAGTTCTTC.

The chain employs TRBV7-2 and TRBJ1-5; 7 bases line up with TRBD1. V lost 1 base to trimming and J lost 4 bases; unmatched junction nucleotides: 4. The CDR3 is made up of 15 amino acids. Germline-derived CDR1 and CDR2 are SGHTA and FQGNSA. Here the CDR3 DNA reads TGTGCCAGCAGCTTAGAGCCAGGGGGGAATCAGCCCCAGCATTTT. Amino acid sequence: CASSLEPGGNQPQHF.

As regards this clone: The sample holds other DNA sequences that translate to the same CDR3. V and J are TRBV6-5 and TRBJ2-7; D not resolved. Trimming cost V 3 bases and J 0 bases, with 6 bases left between them. This CDR3 spans 13 amino acids. CDR1 MNHEY and CDR2 SVGAGI come from the germline V gene. CDR3 residues: CASSYGPSYEQYF. The CDR3 nucleotides are TGTGCCAGCAGTTATGGGCCCTCCTACGAGCAGTACTTC.